Listed here are 32 T cell receptor beta chains from one sample, sequenced in a study of cytomegalovirus exposure and HLA in healthy donors. Primers included in the PCR were 60 Vbeta and 13 Jbeta primers. The repertoire was sequenced with immunoSEQ multiplex PCR; TCRdb's copy has only in-frame clones and lacks some. The sample consists of more than 95,000 clones, 77% of them appearing once. The sequenced sample consisted of PBMCs. Source of these receptors: a woman between 40 and 50 years old in good health and CMV-seropositive.

The chain employs TRBV7-9 and TRBJ2-3; the match to TRBD1 covers 9 bases. The ends lost 4 bases at V and 4 bases at J; junction bases unmatched: 12. Germline assignment: CDR1 SEHNR and CDR2 FQNEAQ (reference sequence). The CDR3 is 17 amino acids. CDR3 protein: CASSSRAGTGIADTQYF. In DNA, the CDR3 is TGTGCCAGCAGCTCAAGGGCGGGGACAGGGATCGCAGATACGCAGTATTTT.

The V gene is TRBV28, the J gene TRBJ1-2, with a possible D match to TRBD1 (6 bases). Germline V gene sequence: CDR1 MDHEN, CDR2 SYDVKM. V lost 3 bases, J lost 1 base, and 9 bases lay in between. CDR3 length: 14 residues. The CDR3 loop is CASSFGQINYGYTF. DNA of the CDR3: TGTGCCAGCAGTTTTGGACAGATTAACTATGGCTACACCTTC.

The chain uses TRBV18 and TRBJ2-1; 7 bases agree with TRBD1. Germline CDR1 reads KGHSH; CDR2 reads LQKENI. With V trimmed by 1 base and J by 2 bases, 11 bases remained unmatched. This CDR3 is 18 amino acids long. The CDR3 DNA sequence: TGTGCCAGCTCACCACGTGACAGGGACAATTCTCCCTACAATGAGCAGTTCTTC. Protein sequence: CASSPRDRDNSPYNEQFF.

This clone was counted between two and nine times. The genes are TRBV9 and TRBJ1-2, with a tentative D call TRBD1 (5 bases). V was trimmed by 1 base and J by 0 bases, leaving 10 bases between them. Germline V gene sequence: CDR1 SGDLS, CDR2 YYNGEE. The CDR3 sequence is 15 residues long. Here the CDR3 reads CASSVRQNSNYGYTF. CDR3 DNA: TGTGCCAGCAGCGTAAGACAGAATTCTAACTATGGCTACACCTTC. The entire variable domain, with the rest obtained from reference TRBV9 and TRBJ1-2, is as follows: DSGVTQTPKHLITATGQRVTLRCSPRSGDLSVYWYQQSLDQGLQFLIQYYNGEERAKGNILERFSAQQFPDLHSELNLSSLELGDSALYFCASSVRQNSNYGYTFGSGTRLTVV.

The V call is TRBV12-5, the J call TRBJ2-1; tentatively, D is TRBD1 (6 bases). Germline CDR1 LGHNT, CDR2 FRNRAP. This CDR3 spans 11 amino acids. V was trimmed by 7 bases and J by 10 bases, leaving 11 bases between them. CDR3 in amino acids: CASALRGEQFF. The CDR3 coding sequence is TGTGCTAGTGCCCTGAGGGGGGAGCAGTTCTTC.

A single count supports this clone. This chain uses TRBV7-8 with TRBJ2-3, with D unclear. This CDR3 spans 14 amino acids. Per germline, CDR1 SGHVS and CDR2 FQNEAQ. Trimming pared 5 bases from V and 3 bases from J, leaving 12 bases between. The CDR3, as DNA: TGTGCCAGCAGCCCCCAGGCAGCTACAGATACGCAGTATTTT. This codes for CASSPQAATDTQYF.

This clone was seen a handful of times. The J gene is TRBJ1-3, the V gene TRBV28; no definite D call. This CDR3 contains 15 residues. V was cut by 8 bases and J by 5 bases, with 19 bases left in between. Germline CDR1 is MDHEN and CDR2 is SYDVKM. CDR3 DNA: TGTGCCAGCTCCCCGCCCCTTGGCACGAGAAACACCATATATTTT. It encodes CASSPPLGTRNTIYF.

The chain employs TRBV25-1 and TRBJ2-3; tentatively, D is TRBD1 (6 bases). Germline V gives CDR1 MGHDK, CDR2 SYGVNS. The CDR3 has 14 residues. Trimming removed 3 bases at V and 2 bases at J, with 9 bases between. The CDR3 reads CASSDWTATDTQYF. The DNA for the CDR3 is TGTGCCAGCAGTGATTGGACAGCCACAGATACGCAGTATTTT.

V gene TRBV9 combines with J gene TRBJ2-7; possible D gene TRBD1, 8 bases. Per the germline V gene, CDR1 is SGDLS and CDR2 is YYNGEE. V gave up 3 bases and J gave up 3 bases, with 16 bases separating them. The length of the CDR3 is 15 residues. The DNA of the CDR3 is TGTGCCAGCAGCGACGGACAGGGAGGGGGCTACGAGCAGTACTTC. Its protein product is CASSDGQGGGYEQYF.

This clone was counted a single time. The chain combines TRBV19 with TRBJ2-1; the match to TRBD2 covers 13 bases. Germline-derived CDR1 and CDR2 are LNHDA and SQIVND (reference sequence). The trim removed 5 bases at V and 5 bases at J, leaving 3 bases unmatched. This CDR3 is built from 15 residues. CDR3 residues: CASSAGLAGNNEQFF. In DNA, the CDR3 is TGTGCCAGTAGTGCGGGACTAGCGGGGAACAATGAGCAGTTCTTC. The variable domain in full, completed from reference TRBV19 and TRBJ2-1, reads DGGITQSPKYLFRKEGQNVTLSCEQNLNHDAMYWYRQDPGQGLRLIYYSQIVNDFQKGDIAEGYSVSREKKESFPLTVTSAQKNPTAFYLCASSAGLAGNNEQFFGPGTRLTVL.

The gene calls are TRBV5-6 and TRBJ2-5, with D tentatively TRBD1 (5 bases). The V end was cut by 4 bases, the J end by 9 bases, with 16 bases between. The germline CDR1 and CDR2 sequences are SGHDT and YYEEEE. The CDR3 sequence is 13 residues long. This CDR3 is CASSKDTQEAQYF. CDR3 nucleotides: TGTGCCAGCAGCAAGGACACCCAAGAAGCCCAGTACTTC.

V gene TRBV27 combines with J gene TRBJ1-4; TRBD1 aligns across 7 bases. The junction had 4 bases not matched to a gene; V was cut back by 5 bases and J by 7 bases. The germline V gene has CDR1 MNHEY and CDR2 SMNVEV (reference sequence). The CDR3 has 13 amino acids. The CDR3 loop reads CASSLRDSEKLFF. The CDR3 DNA follows: TGTGCCAGCAGTCTCCGGGACAGTGAAAAACTGTTTTTT.

This rearrangement joins TRBV28 to TRBJ1-5; D unresolved. Trimming removed 9 bases at V and 2 bases at J, with 11 bases between. The germline CDR1 and CDR2 sequences are MDHEN and SYDVKM. The CDR3 length is 13 residues. The CDR3 DNA sequence: TGTGCCAGTTGGACTGAACGCAATCAGCCCCAGCATTTT. It specifies CASWTERNQPQHF.

V usage is TRBV18 and J usage is TRBJ2-7, with TRBD1 as a possible D gene (6 bases). Between the trimmed V and J ends, which lost 6 bases and 6 bases, there was a span of 15 bases. The CDR3 covers 13 residues. Germline-derived CDR1 and CDR2 are KGHSH and LQKENI. The CDR3 sequence: CASSPGAGSEQYF. CDR3 DNA sequence: TGTGCCAGCTCCCCAGGGGCAGGCTCCGAGCAGTACTTC.

This clone was found a few times. The J gene is TRBJ2-7, the V gene TRBV9; 8 bases are shared with TRBD2. The CDR3 runs 14 residues. CDR1 and CDR2 from the germline V gene are SGDLS and YYNGEE. Trimming removed 2 bases from V and 2 bases from J; junction bases left unmatched: 3. The CDR3 loop reads CASSVTSDTYEQYF. CDR3 nucleotide sequence: TGTGCCAGCAGCGTGACTAGCGATACCTACGAGCAGTACTTC. Full variable domain (remainder filled in from reference TRBV9 and TRBJ2-7): DSGVTQTPKHLITATGQRVTLRCSPRSGDLSVYWYQQSLDQGLQFLIQYYNGEERAKGNILERFSAQQFPDLHSELNLSSLELGDSALYFCASSVTSDTYEQYFGPGTRLTVT.

The V call is TRBV21-1, the J call TRBJ1-5; the table assigns TRBD1, which was not confirmed against the DNA. TRBV21-1 is designated a pseudogene. This CDR3 contains 15 residues. In DNA form, the CDR3 reads TGTGCCAGCAGCACCGGGACAGGGGGCCTCCAGCCCCAGCATTTT. Encoded protein: CASSTGTGGLQPQHF.

The rearrangement joins TRBV30 to TRBJ1-2, with 9 bases fitting TRBD1. The CDR3 contains 16 residues. V lost 3 bases to trimming and J lost 0 bases; unmatched junction nucleotides: 8. Per germline, CDR1 GTSNPN and CDR2 SVGIG (reference sequence). This chain's CDR3 is CAWSRTGAQSNYGYTF. The DNA for the CDR3 is TGTGCCTGGAGCCGGACAGGGGCTCAATCTAACTATGGCTACACCTTC.

This clone was counted only a few times. The rearrangement joins TRBV7-8 to TRBJ2-3, with D possibly matching TRBD2 (6 bases). There are 16 residues in the CDR3. Trimming pared 3 bases from V and 6 bases from J, leaving 19 bases between. The germline V gene encodes CDR1 SGHVS and CDR2 FQNEAQ. This chain's CDR3 is CASSFRRDLAGDTQYF. CDR3 nucleotide sequence: TGTGCCAGCAGCTTTAGGCGGGATCTGGCAGGTGATACGCAGTATTTT.

This clone appeared a single time. At one end the junction does not follow the germline gene, possibly because of a read error. This chain links TRBV7-7 with TRBJ2-2; 8 positions agree with TRBD2. In germline, CDR1 is SSHAT, CDR2 FNYEAQ (reference sequence). CDR3 length equals 16 residues. The DNA for the CDR3 is TGTGCTAGCAGCTCCCATAGCGGGACGAACACCGGGGAGCTGTTTTTT. Protein: CASSSHSGTNTGELFF.

This clone has only a few counts. CDR3 in DNA: TGTGCCAGTAGTCCCAGGGACGAGGGGACTCTTGCCAAAAACATTCAGTACTTC. Its translation: CASSPRDEGTLAKNIQYF. The chain employs TRBV19 and TRBJ2-4, with TRBD2 as a possible D gene (6 bases). CDR1 is LNHDA and CDR2 is SQIVND in the germline V gene (reference sequence). CDR3 length: 18 amino acids. V dropped 5 bases and J dropped 1 base, with 21 bases sitting between them.

Only a few counts were recorded for this clone. V usage is TRBV2 and J usage is TRBJ1-1; tentatively, D is TRBD1 (5 bases). The CDR3 extends over 12 amino acids. V was shortened by 3 bases and J by 11 bases, with 13 bases between the two germline ends. CDR1 is SNHLY and CDR2 is FYNNEI in the germline V gene. CDR3 in amino acids: CASSDPGTAAFF. The CDR3 coding sequence is TGTGCCAGCAGTGATCCAGGGACTGCGGCTTTCTTT.

This clone was detected only a few times. This rearrangement joins TRBV9 to TRBJ2-5, with D possibly being TRBD2 (5 bases). The V and J ends lost 0 bases and 2 bases respectively, with 11 bases between them. The germline gives CDR1 SGDLS, CDR2 YYNGEE. CDR3 length: 15 amino acids. CDR3 amino acids: CASSVEERTQETQYF. The CDR3 bases are TGTGCCAGCAGCGTAGAGGAGAGGACTCAAGAGACCCAGTACTTC.

The V gene is TRBV30, the J gene TRBJ1-2; 7 nucleotides match TRBD1. CDR3 length: 13 residues. Germline-derived CDR1 and CDR2 are GTSNPN and SVGIG (reference sequence). Trimming took 5 bases from V and 8 from J; bases not matched to a gene: 11. CDR3 residues: CAWGNRGVGGYTF. The CDR3 DNA reads as TGTGCCTGGGGTAACAGGGGTGTGGGGGGCTACACCTTC.

This clone was seen only once. The chain joins TRBV7-8 to TRBJ2-5; D unresolved. The V end lost 5 bases, the J end lost 5 bases, and 6 bases lay between the germline ends. The germline V gene encodes CDR1 SGHVS and CDR2 FQNEAQ. The CDR3 loop spans 11 amino acids. CDR3 nucleotide sequence: TGTGCCAGCAGCCCCGGGGAGACCCAGTACTTC. Protein product: CASSPGETQYF.

The chain couples TRBV11-2 to TRBJ2-3; 12 bases are shared with TRBD2. The CDR3 is made up of 16 amino acids. Trimming removed 3 bases from V and 5 bases from J; junction bases left unmatched: 6. Germline V gene sequence: CDR1 SGHAT, CDR2 FQNNGV. The DNA of the CDR3 is TGTGCCAGCAGCTTGCTAGCGGGAGGGCCGGGAGATACGCAGTATTTT. It encodes CASSLLAGGPGDTQYF.

The chain carries TRBV19 and TRBJ1-5, with D unclear. V was trimmed by 3 bases and J by 0 bases, leaving 9 bases between them. The CDR3 contains 15 residues. Germline CDR1 reads LNHDA; CDR2 reads SQIVND (reference sequence). The CDR3 is CASSISIYSNQPQHF. DNA of the CDR3: TGTGCCAGTAGTATCTCTATATATAGCAATCAGCCCCAGCATTTT.

The chain joins TRBV30 to TRBJ2-1; D not resolved. Germline lookup yields CDR1 GTSNPN and CDR2 SVGIG (reference sequence). V lost 4 bases, J lost 10 bases, and 11 bases lay in between. The CDR3 is 11 residues long. CDR3 residues: CAWTRSAEQFF. CDR3 in DNA: TGTGCCTGGACTAGATCGGCGGAGCAGTTCTTC.

The chain joins TRBV30 to TRBJ1-1; D possibly corresponds to TRBD1 (5 bases). The CDR3 covers 12 residues. Germline V lookup: CDR1 GTSNPN, CDR2 SVGIG (reference sequence). V gave up 5 bases and J gave up 3 bases, with 10 bases separating them. CDR3 in DNA: TGTGCCTGGTATGGGGCTTACACTGAAGCTTTCTTT. Translating gives CAWYGAYTEAFF.

This clone has a single count. This chain links TRBV19 with TRBJ2-5, with D possibly matching TRBD1 (5 bases). Germline V CDR1 and CDR2: LNHDA, SQIVND (reference sequence). Deletions cut 2 bases from V and 2 bases from J, with 12 bases between. The CDR3 covers 15 residues. The CDR3 loop reads CASSITTAMQETQYF. CDR3 bases: TGTGCCAGTAGTATAACGACAGCCATGCAAGAGACCCAGTACTTC. Full variable domain (missing parts from reference TRBV19 and TRBJ2-5): DGGITQSPKYLFRKEGQNVTLSCEQNLNHDAMYWYRQDPGQGLRLIYYSQIVNDFQKGDIAEGYSVSREKKESFPLTVTSAQKNPTAFYLCASSITTAMQETQYFGPGTRLLVL.

The genes are TRBV5-4 and TRBJ1-1, with D perhaps TRBD1 (5 bases). The V gene's germline CDR1 is SGHNT and CDR2 YYREEE (reference sequence). V was trimmed by 0 bases and J by 2 bases, leaving 8 bases between them. The CDR3 loop spans 14 amino acids. CDR3 bases: TGTGCCAGCAGCTTGGAGACAGCAAACACTGAAGCTTTCTTT. As protein: CASSLETANTEAFF. Using reference TRBV5-4 and TRBJ1-1 for the parts outside the CDR3, the full variable domain is ETGVTQSPTHLIKTRGQQVTLRCSSQSGHNTVSWYQQALGQGPQFIFQYYREEENGRGNFPPRFSGLQFPNYSSELNVNALELDDSALYLCASSLETANTEAFFGQGTRLTVV.

The chain joins TRBV10-1 to TRBJ2-6; 8 bases agree with TRBD2. CDR3 length: 15 amino acids. V shed 3 bases, J shed 2 bases, and the junction held 0 bases outside the gene matches. CDR1 is WNHNN, CDR2 SYGVQD, per germline (reference sequence). DNA of the CDR3: TGCGCCAGCAGTGATAGCGGGACTGGGGCCAACGTCCTGACTTTC. As protein: CASSDSGTGANVLTF.

This sequence joins TRBV14 and TRBJ2-2, with D unresolved. The CDR3 covers 15 residues. CDR1 is SGHDN, CDR2 FVKESK, per germline. The V end was cut by 3 bases, the J end by 5 bases, with 13 bases between. This chain's CDR3 is CASSQRRSPTGELFF. The CDR3 region has the DNA TGTGCCAGCAGCCAGCGACGGAGTCCTACCGGGGAGCTGTTTTTT. Filled out from reference TRBV14 and TRBJ2-2, the complete variable domain reads EAGVTQFPSHSVIEKGQTVTLRCDPISGHDNLYWYRRVMGKEIKFLLHFVKESKQDESGMPNNRFLAERTGGTYSTLKVQPAELEDSGVYFCASSQRRSPTGELFFGEGSRLTVL.